This is a list of T cell receptor beta chains from one sample in a study of T cell responses to AZD1222 COVID-19 vaccine. The repertoire was sequenced with immunoSEQ multiplex PCR; TCRdb's copy has only in-frame clones and lacks some. The sample carries 180,000 or so clones, roughly 91% recorded once. The sample here was peripheral blood, taken 28 days after the second AZD1222 dose. The receptor set was obtained from an adult who received the AZD1222 COVID-19 vaccine. The conserved cysteine and the conserved F or W are not part of the CDR3 here.

j_call	v_call	cdr3_aa
TRBJ2-7	TRBV20-1	SASWERESSEQY
TRBJ2-3	TRBV7-8	ASSLEDTQY
TRBJ2-2	TRBV18	ASSSMAANTGELF
TRBJ1-4	TRBV7-2	ASSLGRRLGEKLF
TRBJ2-1	TRBV29-1	SVKGGGPYNEQF
TRBJ2-4	TRBV30	AWNPLAGVGAKNIQY
TRBJ2-2	TRBV3-1/TRBV3-2	ASSLPPGELF
TRBJ2-1	TRBV6-5	ASSRHSGEQF
TRBJ1-5	TRBV7-2	ASSPPGTRNQPQH
TRBJ1-2	TRBV28	ASSLAPRGDYGYT
TRBJ1-6	TRBV28	ASSLRESPLH
TRBJ1-1	TRBV19	ASTTQGPLRTEAF
TRBJ2-3	TRBV7-2	ASSTTGTDTQY
TRBJ2-1	TRBV7-2	ASSLTAGGSLDNEQF
TRBJ1-6	TRBV28	ASSSAGAVGLSPLH
TRBJ2-7	TRBV6-5	ASSSTTGTYEQY
TRBJ2-1	TRBV30	AWSVGQVYNEQF
TRBJ1-1	TRBV25-1	ASSLSFNTEAF
TRBJ2-2	TRBV7-9	ASSPSPGLRGELF
TRBJ1-1	TRBV28	ASILGTEAF
TRBJ1-6	TRBV19	ASSPEDGPGSPLH
TRBJ2-4	TRBV19	ASSAGAGFIQY
TRBJ2-2	TRBV5-1	ASRYQRDAGELF
TRBJ2-4	TRBV12-5	ASGQTPKNIQY
TRBJ2-2	TRBV30	ASQNYALTGELF
TRBJ2-5	TRBV4-3	ASSPGTARETQY
TRBJ2-3	TRBV6-1	ASSEHGSDTQY
TRBJ2-7	TRBV20-1	SASYSPYEQY
TRBJ2-4	TRBV6-1	ASSQGQGAGKNIQY